This TCR beta chain is from a study of blood T cell repertoires in COVID-19. Trimming shortened V by 5 bases and J by 0 bases, and 10 bases separated the two germline ends. The CDR3 runs to 14 residues. Germline V lookup: CDR1 SEHNR, CDR2 FQNEAQ (reference sequence). Libraries were prepared by immunoSEQ multiplex PCR; TCRdb keeps only in-frame clonotypes and omits some of them. Here the sample spans just over 60,000 clones, more than 65% being singletons. The origin of this receptor is a woman aged 80 or older with active or convalescent COVID-19. The gene calls are TRBV7-9 and TRBJ1-1, with a weak D call TRBD1 (5 bases). Sequenced sample: peripheral blood. The CDR3 region has the DNA TGTGCCAGCAGCCGCACAGGCATGAACACTGAAGCTTTCTTT. Translation: CASSRTGMNTEAFF.